These 9 T cell receptor beta chains came from one sample sequenced in a study of tumor-infiltrating lymphocytes in localized non-small cell lung cancer. Measured with immunoSEQ multiplex PCR; TCRdb has only the in-frame clones, and not every one. The profile covers roughly 24,000 clones, with around 62% appearing a single time and under 6% taken by the ten largest. Sequenced input: lung tumor tissue. The receptors come from a human donor with non-small cell lung cancer.

The V call is TRBV27, the J call TRBJ2-1, with 9 bases fitting TRBD1. Germline V gene sequence: CDR1 MNHEY, CDR2 SMNVEV (reference sequence). V lost 5 bases and J lost 3; bases outside the gene matches: 5. The CDR3 consists of 15 residues. CDR3 loop: CASSPPGQGYNEQFF. CDR3 bases: TGTGCCAGCAGTCCCCCGGGACAGGGCTACAATGAGCAGTTCTTC.

This chain uses TRBV2 with TRBJ1-2; 9 bases map to TRBD1. This CDR3 contains 14 residues. Germline V gene lookup returns CDR1 SNHLY and CDR2 FYNNEI. The ends lost 8 bases at V and 3 bases at J; junction bases unmatched: 7. The CDR3 DNA follows: TGTGCCAGCGGGAGGGACAGGGAGGACTATGGCTACACCTTC. This translates into CASGRDREDYGYTF.

This sequence joins TRBV21-1 and TRBJ2-1; the tabulated D call, TRBD2, remains unverified against the DNA. TRBV21-1 is described as a pseudogene. The CDR3 has 12 amino acids. The CDR3 spells CASGGLDGEQFF. CDR3 coding DNA: TGTGCCAGCGGAGGTTTAGACGGTGAGCAGTTCTTC.

This clone was detected only once. This chain joins TRBV5-1 and TRBJ2-7; TRBD2 aligns across 11 bases. The CDR3 consists of 15 residues. V lost 4 bases to trimming and J lost 2 bases; unmatched junction nucleotides: 5. Germline loops: CDR1 SGHRS, CDR2 YFSETQ. The CDR3 DNA is TGCGCCAGCAGCCCGGGGACTAGCGGACCCTACGAGCAGTACTTC. This sequence encodes CASSPGTSGPYEQYF.

This chain connects TRBV18 to TRBJ2-7, with D perhaps TRBD1 or TRBD2 (5 bases each). The CDR3 extends over 14 amino acids. Germline lookup yields CDR1 KGHSH and CDR2 LQKENI. V shed 4 bases and J shed 6 bases, with 16 bases lying between them. In nucleotides, the CDR3 is TGTGCCAGCTCACTCCGGGACCCAGGAGGCGAGCAGTACTTC. This codes for CASSLRDPGGEQYF. The full variable domain, rest sourced from reference TRBV18 and TRBJ2-7, is NAGVMQNPRHLVRRRGQEARLRCSPMKGHSHVYWYRQLPEEGLKFMVYLQKENIIDESGMPKERFSAEFPKEGPSILRIQQVVRGDSAAYFCASSLRDPGGEQYFGPGTRLTVT.

The chain recombines TRBV27 with TRBJ2-1; D may correspond to TRBD1 or TRBD2 (5 bases each). The ends were cut back, 6 bases at V and 13 bases at J, with 19 bases in the middle. Per germline, CDR1 MNHEY and CDR2 SMNVEV (reference sequence). The CDR3 is made up of 13 amino acids. For the CDR3, the DNA is TGTGCCAGCAGCTCCCACCGGGACGGAAATCAGTTCTTC. Its protein is CASSSHRDGNQFF.

As for this clone: This sample also contains other DNA sequences that code for the same CDR3. This chain joins TRBV7-3 and TRBJ2-2, with no clear D. V was pared by 5 bases and J by 1 base, with 5 bases between. This CDR3 spans 13 amino acids. The germline V gene has CDR1 SGHTA and CDR2 FQGTGA. The CDR3 protein is CASSPGNTGELFF. The DNA for the CDR3 is TGTGCCAGCAGCCCAGGGAACACCGGGGAGCTGTTTTTT.

The chain joins TRBV27 to TRBJ2-3; 7 bases are shared with TRBD2. With 3 bases clipped from V and 3 bases from J, the junction kept 6 bases outside the gene matches. This CDR3 region has 15 residues. Looked up from germline, CDR1 is MNHEY and CDR2 is SMNVEV (reference sequence). The CDR3 coding sequence is TGTGCCAGCAGTTTCGGGGGGAGTAGGACAGATACGCAGTATTTT. As protein: CASSFGGSRTDTQYF.

This clone showed up just a few times. V usage is TRBV29-1 and J usage is TRBJ2-5, with D unresolved. CDR1 and CDR2 from the germline V gene are SQVTM and ANQGSEA. The CDR3 extends over 10 amino acids. Trimming stripped 3 bases from V and 5 bases from J, with 4 bases between. CDR3 sequence: CSVDLETQYF. DNA for the CDR3: TGCAGCGTTGATCTCGAGACCCAGTACTTC.